A single T cell receptor beta chain is shown here with its context. The record originates from a study of shared clonotypes between healthy human individuals. Study in general: Each donor's CD4 naive and CD4 memory cells filled three plates apiece, CD8 naive two, and CD8 memory one.

Authors' methods: There were no quality scores in the junction-only immunoSEQ sequences, so filtering differed. Sequenced by immunoSEQ multiplex PCR; TCRdb stores in-frame clones only, minus some. V, J and clone size were drawn from that table, and D and trimming were deduced from the DNA. The profile shows fewer than 700,000 clones, roughly 95% of them singletons. In the naive CD8 group, cells lacked CD45RO and were positively selected for CCR7, so terminally differentiated effector memory CD45RA+ cells were left out. V shed 6 bases and J shed 1 base, with 14 bases lying between them. CDR1 is MNHEY, CDR2 SVGAGI, per germline. CDR3 length: 15 amino acids.

The V gene is TRBV6-5, the J gene TRBJ2-3; D not certain. This receptor was identified in a woman in her twenties or thirties in good health. Sequencing input: naive CD8+ T cells sorted from blood. The CDR3 loop is CASRGGLGGTDTQYF. The DNA of the CDR3 is TGTGCCAGCAGGGGTGGGCTAGGAGGCACAGATACGCAGTATTTT.